The 6 T cell receptor beta chains given below trace back to one sample, sequenced in a study of T cells after yellow fever vaccination. TCRdb reanalysed the 5' RACE reads using MiXCR and keeps one entry per CDR3 protein. The table has 50,000 or so distinct CDR3 sequences, about 6.6% seen once; the top ten hold about 40%. This sample comprised CD8+ T cells sorted from PBMCs, obtained on the day of the first yellow fever vaccination. Every receptor here comes from a man younger than 30 who received the YFV17D yellow fever vaccine.

This clonotype came up a few times. The V and J genes are TRBV7-8 and TRBJ2-7, with D uncertain. The CDR3 is made up of 14 amino acids. Germline loops: CDR1 SGHVS, CDR2 FQNEAQ. Between the trimmed V and J ends, which lost 5 bases and 1 base, there was a span of 12 bases. The DNA of the CDR3 is TGTGCCAGCAGCGTCGGTGGATTTTCCTACGAGCAGTACTTC. This translates into CASSVGGFSYEQYF.

This clonotype was seen at least ten times. J is TRBJ2-5 and V is TRBV13; D remains ambiguous. The V gene's germline CDR1 is PRHDT and CDR2 FYEKMQ (reference sequence). This CDR3 has 13 amino acids. Trimming left V 1 base short and J 3 bases short, with 6 bases between. In DNA, the CDR3 is TGTGCCAGCAGCTTAGACCCGAAAGAGACCCAGTACTTC. It encodes CASSLDPKETQYF.

The sample holds many counts of this clonotype. The J gene is TRBJ2-1, the V gene TRBV12-3 or TRBV12-4, with D tentatively TRBD1 or TRBD2 (5 bases each). The CDR3 contains 16 residues. V dropped 5 bases and J dropped 1 base, with 15 bases sitting between them. The CDR3 coding sequence is TGTGCCAGCAGTGGGGGTTGGAGCTCATCCTACAATGAGCAGTTCTTC. This sequence encodes CASSGGWSSSYNEQFF.

This clonotype was recorded a few times. J is TRBJ2-7 and V is TRBV7-9; 10 nucleotides align to TRBD1. From germline, CDR1 is SEHNR and CDR2 FQNEAQ (reference sequence). V dropped 4 bases and J dropped 5; count of bases not matched to a gene: 8. The length of the CDR3 is 15 residues. CDR3 sequence: CASSSGQGLWDEQYV. DNA of the CDR3: TGTGCCAGCAGCTCGGGACAGGGGCTTTGGGACGAGCAGTACGTC.

This clonotype was observed a handful of times. This chain connects TRBV28 to TRBJ1-2; D not certain. The germline V gene encodes CDR1 MDHEN and CDR2 SYDVKM. CDR3 length equals 14 residues. Trimming cost V 5 bases and J 6 bases, with 16 bases left between them. The CDR3 here is CASSTQTRPHGYTF. The CDR3 DNA reads as TGTGCCAGCAGTACACAAACACGTCCCCATGGCTACACCTTC.

This clonotype turned up a few times. This chain joins TRBV30 and TRBJ2-7; 8 bases map to TRBD1. The CDR3 has 13 residues. The ends lost 5 bases at V and 3 bases at J; junction bases unmatched: 6. Per the germline V gene, CDR1 is GTSNPN and CDR2 is SVGIG (reference sequence). Written as DNA, the CDR3 is TGTGCCTGGGGGAACGGACAGGGCTACGAGCAGTACTTC. Translating gives CAWGNGQGYEQYF.